The entry that follows covers one T cell receptor (beta chain) sequence. Its antigen is still unknown. Base qualities are not provided; no much larger clone lies one nucleotide away. V sheds 4 bases and J sheds 6 bases, leaving 16 bases between their ends. The CDR3 goes from the cysteine to the phenylalanine over 15 residues. Only the CDR3 part of the read is kept: 45 bases, read in frame from the first base. The CDR1 and CDR2 encoded by the germline V gene are MDHEN and SYDVKM. The library was built by means of the immunoSEQ multiplex PCR assay. TCRdb limited this immuneACCESS table to in-frame rearrangements with V and J called. A share of clones is missing; checked studies link under half to unresolved V genes, and the rest is unexplained. In this sample the table shows 640,000 or so clones, more than 75% of which occur a single time. The ten largest clones capture 0.009% to 0.0095% of the sample.

This sample stems from a study of shared T cell receptors in the human thymus (dated by TCRdb to 2020 to 2023). For the wider study: The study examined how the human thymus generates shared, self-reactive T-cell receptor alpha chains.

These data also formed part of another study, on human thymus T cells. That second publication adds: In Finland, the donors were immunologically healthy infants who were having open corrective cardiac surgery for congenital heart defects. Thymus tissue was collected as surgical resects that were removed during corrective cardiac surgery. Both the thymic and the peripheral blood repertoires appeared to show biased V and J gene segment usage. The related research reported highly overlapping thymic TCR repertoires among unrelated individuals. TCR alpha and beta repertoires from roughly 8 infant thymus samples and four related peripheral blood samples were characterized in the study. The cohort included several male and two female infants, with donor ages spanning 7 to 244 days. After being mechanically released from the tissue, thymocytes were kept at -70 degrees C in pellets of about 8.5-32 million cells. A QIAsymphony instrument was used to extract genomic DNA from the frozen cell pellets. TCRB and TCRAD loci were amplified from a standardized quantity of quality-controlled genomic DNA using the immunoSEQ multiplex PCR assay. Amplicons spanned the V(D)J region at a length sufficient to cover the CDR3 and identify V and J genes. The amplicons were sequenced on an Illumina platform via the commercial immunoSEQ service. Primer bias and sequencing errors were corrected as previously described, and TCRAD and TCRB definitions were based on the IMGT database. The repertoires were analysed using immunoSEQ Analyzer 3.0 and VDJTools for basic statistics, V/J segment usage, diversity estimates, rarefaction and pairwise overlap. Chao1, ChaoE, Efron-Thisted, Shannon and inverse Simpson indices were used to estimate diversity, which was also estimated on datasets down-sampled to the smallest sample. Repertoire overlap was determined by strict matching of CDR3 nucleotide sequence, V gene and J gene, and Jaccard-based multidimensional scaling clustering was applied. On average, thymus samples gave roughly 800,000 unique TCRB clonotypes, whereas blood samples gave approximately 84,000.

The rearrangement combines TRBV28 with TRBJ2-1; the D region possibly corresponds to TRBD2 (7 bases align). This clonotype was obtained from a boy less than two years old with a congenital heart defect. Donor details come from another sample of the same person, matched by shared clones. Sample: thymocytes. The CDR3: CASSSGGQLPNEQFF. The nucleotides are TGTGCCAGCAGTTCCGGGGGGCAGTTGCCCAATGAGCAGTTCTTC.